This record looks at one T cell receptor beta chain sequence and its context. This clonotype was seen more than once but under ten times. No antigen is known for it. There are no base qualities to consult, and no much larger clone falls within one base. The record originates from a study of T-cell memory formation after mild COVID-19 (dated by TCRdb to the early 2020s). Regarding the study in general: TCR sequence clusters from the two donors were largely donor specific. Two young, previously healthy adult volunteers made up the cohort, one male and one female. T-cell clones expanding and contracting after mild COVID-19 in two donors were tracked by longitudinal TCRalpha and TCRbeta repertoire sequencing.

Ficoll-Paque density gradient centrifugation was used to isolate PBMCs. The run used an Illumina NovaSeq 6000. TCRalpha and TCRbeta cDNA libraries were constructed by 5'RACE with constant-segment primers, with sample barcodes and unique molecular identifiers being introduced. RNA was extracted from every sample with Trizol reagent. Libraries were amplified in two PCR steps, with a second sample barcode and Illumina TruSeq adapters added in the second step. The libraries were sequenced on an Illumina NovaSeq using 2 x 150 bp paired-end reads. Per the source publication's procedure: With migec v1.2.7, reads were demultiplexed and then collapsed into UMI-guided consensus sequences. Using mixcr v2.1.11, the UMI consensuses were aligned to TRA and TRB V and J templates and assembled into clonotypes. A clonotype was counted as expanded or contracted only when both edgeR and NoisET called the clonotype significant, with the noise models trained on biological replicates. edgeR calls used a false discovery rate-adjusted p below 0.01 and a log2 fold-change threshold of 1. PCA with hierarchical clustering of max-normalized trajectories of the 1000 most abundant clonotypes was used as exploratory dynamics analysis. Separately sequenced CD4+ and CD8+ repertoires were used to assign the CD4 or CD8 phenotype of responding clones. TCRdb reran the public reads through fastp at Q25 and MiXCR, keeping productive beta chains. Each record represents a unique CDR3 protein, reported with the most common genes and DNA among its rows. The V and J calls follow TCRdb's processing rather than the paper's. The sample contains 300,000 to 400,000 distinct CDR3 sequences, 25% to 30% of them found a single time. Of the sample, 13% is held by the ten largest clones.

The investigation overall reported the following: The second-wave clones that peaked on day 37 were not confirmed to be SARS-CoV-2 specific. Contracting CD4+ clones appeared mostly in the CM and EM memory subsets, whereas CD8+ clones were enriched in EMRA. Clones that contracted from day 15 to 85 showed balanced CD4/CD8 phenotypes, whereas a second wave of clones that expanded from day 15 to 37 leaned towards CD4+. The detection of some responding clones in pre-infection memory suggests that pre-existing cross-reactive memory T cells joined the SARS-CoV-2 response. The study covered only a couple of mild cases, and larger cohorts including severe cases with pre-infection samples were considered necessary.

The sequenced sample was PBMCs or a T cell subset sorted from them (not recorded which). The sequence was obtained from an adult woman who had mild COVID-19 (a few samples of this study predate the infection). The sample titles of this study are shuffled in the database, so cell type and time point are left out; the donor was told from shared clones.

The CDR3 region has the sequence CASSSRPASGGGNEQFF. The DNA sequence is as follows: TGCGCCAGCAGCTCGCGACCGGCTAGCGGGGGGGGTAATGAGCAGTTCTTC. The V gene is TRBV5-1 and the J gene is TRBJ2-1; 12 bases in the junction line up with TRBD2. Including the terminal cysteine and phenylalanine, the CDR3 comprises 17 residues. Here the CDR3 DNA is all that survives: 51 bases in frame from base 1. Looking up the germline V gene yields CDR1 SGHRS and CDR2 YFSETQ. At the junction V is shortened by 3 bases and J by 7 bases; bases outside the gene matches: 11.